Described below is a single TCR beta chain sequence and its context. In TCRdb, the 5' RACE reads were re-called with MiXCR into one record per CDR3 protein. The sample lists some 38,000 distinct CDR3 sequences, just over 3% occurring once. These data originate in a study of spatial heterogeneity in lung cancer. The CDR3 sequence is 16 residues long. Germline V gene sequence: CDR1 KGHDR, CDR2 SFDVKD. Trimming pared 3 bases from V and 6 bases from J, leaving 18 bases between. Time point meaning: sample taken at primary tumor resection. Sequencing was performed on normal lung tissue next to the tumor, taken at surgery. The chain is built from TRBV24-1 and TRBJ2-3; tentatively, D is TRBD1 or TRBD2 (6 bases each). This sequence originates from a male donor with early-stage non-small cell lung cancer. CDR3 bases: TGTGCCACCAGTGATCCTAGGGGGGAGTTTATGGATACGCAGTATTTT. Amino acid sequence: CATSDPRGEFMDTQYF.